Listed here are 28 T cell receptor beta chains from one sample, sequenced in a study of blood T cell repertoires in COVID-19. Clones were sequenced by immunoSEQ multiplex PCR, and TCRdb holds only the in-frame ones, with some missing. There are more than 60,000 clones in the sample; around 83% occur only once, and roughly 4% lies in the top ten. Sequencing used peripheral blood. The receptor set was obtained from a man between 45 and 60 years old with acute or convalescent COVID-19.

CDR3 protein: CASSQVQGNYEQYF. The CDR3 coding sequence is TGCGCCAGCAGCCAAGTACAGGGCAACTACGAGCAGTACTTC. The V gene is TRBV4-1, the J gene TRBJ2-7, with D perhaps TRBD1 (6 bases). CDR1 is MGHRA and CDR2 is YSYEKL in the germline V gene. This CDR3 spans 14 amino acids. V was shortened by 1 base and J by 3 bases, with 10 bases between the two germline ends.

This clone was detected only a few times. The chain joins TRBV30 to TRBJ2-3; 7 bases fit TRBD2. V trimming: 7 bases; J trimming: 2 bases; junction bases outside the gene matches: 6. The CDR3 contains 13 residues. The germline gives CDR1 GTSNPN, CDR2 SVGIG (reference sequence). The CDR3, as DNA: TGTGCCTCCGGACTAGAAGTCACAGATACGCAGTATTTT. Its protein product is CASGLEVTDTQYF.

CDR3 amino acids: CASSQGGTSGVNEQFF. DNA for the CDR3: TGCGCCAGCAGCCAAGGGGGGACTAGCGGAGTAAATGAGCAGTTCTTC. V and J are TRBV4-3 and TRBJ2-1, with 11 bases lining up with TRBD2. Germline V lookup: CDR1 LGHNA, CDR2 YSLEER. After removal of 1 base from V and 7 bases from J, the junction contained 6 bases not matched to a gene. This CDR3 is built from 16 residues.

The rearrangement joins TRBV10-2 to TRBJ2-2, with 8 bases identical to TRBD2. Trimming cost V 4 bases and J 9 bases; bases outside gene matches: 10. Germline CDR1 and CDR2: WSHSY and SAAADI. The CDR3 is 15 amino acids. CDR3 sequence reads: CASSGTAGGFRELFF. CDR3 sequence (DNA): TGCGCCAGCAGTGGGACGGCGGGAGGTTTTCGGGAGCTGTTTTTT.

Written as DNA, the CDR3 is TGTGCCTGGAGACAGGGGGGGATGAACACTGAAGCTTTCTTT. This sequence encodes CAWRQGGMNTEAFF. The V call is TRBV30, the J call TRBJ1-1, with 8 bases matching TRBD1. The CDR3 runs 14 residues. CDR1 GTSNPN and CDR2 SVGIG come from the germline V gene (reference sequence). V shed 3 bases, J shed 0 bases, and the junction held 3 bases outside the gene matches.

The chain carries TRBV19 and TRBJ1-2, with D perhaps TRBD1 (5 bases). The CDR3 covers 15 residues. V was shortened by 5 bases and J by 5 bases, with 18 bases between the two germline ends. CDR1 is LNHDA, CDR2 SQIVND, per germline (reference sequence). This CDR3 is CASSVRPGKAYGYTF. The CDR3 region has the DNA TGTGCCAGTAGTGTCCGGCCAGGGAAGGCATATGGCTACACCTTC.

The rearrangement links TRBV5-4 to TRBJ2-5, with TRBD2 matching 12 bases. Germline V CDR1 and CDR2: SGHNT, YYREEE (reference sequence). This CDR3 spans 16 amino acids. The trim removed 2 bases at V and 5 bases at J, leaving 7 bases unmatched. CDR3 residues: CASSFPLAGGMETQYF. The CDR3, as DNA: TGTGCCAGCAGCTTTCCGCTAGCGGGAGGGATGGAGACCCAGTACTTC.

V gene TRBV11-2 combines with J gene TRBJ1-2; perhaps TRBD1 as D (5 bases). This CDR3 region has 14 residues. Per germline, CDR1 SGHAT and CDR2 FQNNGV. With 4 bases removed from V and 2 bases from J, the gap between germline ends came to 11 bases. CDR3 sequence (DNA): TGTGCCAGCAGCTCGCTGGGGGGAAACTATGGCTACACCTTC. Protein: CASSSLGGNYGYTF.

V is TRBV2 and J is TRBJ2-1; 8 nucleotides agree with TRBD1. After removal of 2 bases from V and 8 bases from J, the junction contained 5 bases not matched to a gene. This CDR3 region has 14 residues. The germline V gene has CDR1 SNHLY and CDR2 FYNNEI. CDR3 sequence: CASSEQGAPYEQFF. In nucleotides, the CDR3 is TGTGCCAGCAGTGAACAGGGGGCACCCTATGAGCAGTTCTTC.

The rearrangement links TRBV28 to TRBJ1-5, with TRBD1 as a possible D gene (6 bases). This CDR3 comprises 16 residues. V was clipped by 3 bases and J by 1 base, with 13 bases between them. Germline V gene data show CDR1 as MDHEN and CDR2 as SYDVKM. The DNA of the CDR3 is TGTGCCAGCAGTTTCAGGGGCCACACGAGCAATCAGCCCCAGCATTTT. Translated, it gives CASSFRGHTSNQPQHF.

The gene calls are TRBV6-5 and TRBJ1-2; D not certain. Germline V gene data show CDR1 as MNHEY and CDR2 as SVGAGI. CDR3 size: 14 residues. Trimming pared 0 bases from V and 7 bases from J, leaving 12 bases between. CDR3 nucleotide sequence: TGTGCCAGCAGTTACTCGTTCAGGATGGGTGGCTACACCTTC. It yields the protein CASSYSFRMGGYTF.

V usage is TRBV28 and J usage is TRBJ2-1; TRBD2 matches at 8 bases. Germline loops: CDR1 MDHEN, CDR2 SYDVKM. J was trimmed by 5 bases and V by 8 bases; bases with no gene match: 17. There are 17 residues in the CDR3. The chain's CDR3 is CASGAPTAAGGNNEQFF. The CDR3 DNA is TGTGCCAGCGGGGCCCCCACGGCCGCGGGAGGAAACAATGAGCAGTTCTTC.

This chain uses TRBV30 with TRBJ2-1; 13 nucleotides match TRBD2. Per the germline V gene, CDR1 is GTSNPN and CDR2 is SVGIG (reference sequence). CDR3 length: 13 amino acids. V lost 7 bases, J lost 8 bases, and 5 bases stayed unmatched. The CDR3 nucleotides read TGTGCCTTCCGGACTAGCGGGAGCGATGAGCAGTTCTTC. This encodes CAFRTSGSDEQFF.

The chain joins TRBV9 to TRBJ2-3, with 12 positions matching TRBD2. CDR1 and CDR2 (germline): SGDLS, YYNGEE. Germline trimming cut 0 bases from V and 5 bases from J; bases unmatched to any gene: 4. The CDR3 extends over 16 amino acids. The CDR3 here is CASSVAPTSGGDTQYF. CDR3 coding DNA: TGTGCCAGCAGCGTAGCCCCGACTAGCGGGGGAGATACGCAGTATTTT.

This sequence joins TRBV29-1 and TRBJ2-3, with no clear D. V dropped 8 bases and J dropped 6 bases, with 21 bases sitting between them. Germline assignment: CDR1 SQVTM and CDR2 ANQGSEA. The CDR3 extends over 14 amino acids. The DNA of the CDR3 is TGCAGCATTATTTACAGCTTAGGATCGGATACGCAGTATTTT. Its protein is CSIIYSLGSDTQYF.

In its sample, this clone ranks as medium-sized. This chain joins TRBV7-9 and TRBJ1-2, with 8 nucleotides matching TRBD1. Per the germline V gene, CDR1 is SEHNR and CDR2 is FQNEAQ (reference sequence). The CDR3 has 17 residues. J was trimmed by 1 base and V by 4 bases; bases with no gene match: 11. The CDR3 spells CASSSLGQGPFNYGYTF. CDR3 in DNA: TGTGCCAGCAGCTCCCTCGGACAGGGCCCTTTTAACTATGGCTACACCTTC.

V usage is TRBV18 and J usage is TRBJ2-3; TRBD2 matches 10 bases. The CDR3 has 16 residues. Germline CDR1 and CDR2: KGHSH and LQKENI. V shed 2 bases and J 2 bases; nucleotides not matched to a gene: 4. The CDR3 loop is CASSPSLAGVTDTQYF. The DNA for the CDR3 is TGTGCCAGCTCACCATCCCTAGCGGGAGTCACAGATACGCAGTATTTT.

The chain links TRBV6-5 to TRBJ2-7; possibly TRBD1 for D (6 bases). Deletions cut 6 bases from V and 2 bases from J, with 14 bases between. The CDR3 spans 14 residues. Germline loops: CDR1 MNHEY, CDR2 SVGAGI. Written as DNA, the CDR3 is TGTGCCAGCAGCCCAAAATCAGGGGCCTACGAGCAGTACTTC. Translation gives CASSPKSGAYEQYF.

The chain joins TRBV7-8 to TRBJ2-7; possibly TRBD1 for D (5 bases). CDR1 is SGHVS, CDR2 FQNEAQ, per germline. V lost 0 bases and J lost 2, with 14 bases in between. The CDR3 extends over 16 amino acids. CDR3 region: CASSLARQGRPYEQYF. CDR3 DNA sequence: TGTGCCAGCAGCTTAGCTCGGCAGGGCCGCCCCTACGAGCAGTACTTC.

The CDR3, as DNA: TGTGCCAGCAGGCCGGGGACTAGCGGCAATGAGCAGTTCTTC. It encodes CASRPGTSGNEQFF. The chain has TRBV7-9 and TRBJ2-1; 11 bases line up with TRBD2. In germline, CDR1 is SEHNR, CDR2 FQNEAQ (reference sequence). The CDR3 covers 14 residues. J gave up 6 bases and V 6 bases, and 4 bases lay outside the gene matches.

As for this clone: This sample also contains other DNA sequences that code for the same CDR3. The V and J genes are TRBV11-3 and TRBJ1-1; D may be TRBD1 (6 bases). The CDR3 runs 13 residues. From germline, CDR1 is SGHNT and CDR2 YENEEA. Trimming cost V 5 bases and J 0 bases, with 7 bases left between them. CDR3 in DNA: TGTGCCAGCAGCCCAGGGGTGAACACTGAAGCTTTCTTT. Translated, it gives CASSPGVNTEAFF.

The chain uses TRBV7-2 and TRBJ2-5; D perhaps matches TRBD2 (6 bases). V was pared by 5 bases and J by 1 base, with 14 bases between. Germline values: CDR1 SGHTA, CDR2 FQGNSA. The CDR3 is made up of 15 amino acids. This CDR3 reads CASSRWGVRQETQYF. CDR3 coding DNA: TGTGCCAGCAGCCGTTGGGGGGTCCGCCAAGAGACCCAGTACTTC. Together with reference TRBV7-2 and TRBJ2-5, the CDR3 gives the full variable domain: GAGVSQSPSNKVTEKGKDVELRCDPISGHTALYWYRQSLGQGLEFLIYFQGNSAPDKSGLPSDRFSAERTGGSVSTLTIQRTQQEDSAVYLCASSRWGVRQETQYFGPGTRLLVL.

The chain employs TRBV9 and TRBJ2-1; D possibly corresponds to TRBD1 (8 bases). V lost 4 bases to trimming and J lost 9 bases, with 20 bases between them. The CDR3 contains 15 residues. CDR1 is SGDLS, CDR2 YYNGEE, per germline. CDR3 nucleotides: TGTGCCAGCAGCCCCCGGGACAGGTGGGGGGGTGAGCAGTTCTTC. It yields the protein CASSPRDRWGGEQFF.

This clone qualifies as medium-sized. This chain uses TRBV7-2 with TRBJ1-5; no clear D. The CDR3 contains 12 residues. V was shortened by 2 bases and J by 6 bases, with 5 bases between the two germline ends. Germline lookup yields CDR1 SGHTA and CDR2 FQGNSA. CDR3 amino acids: CASSLPVQPQHF. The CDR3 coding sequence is TGTGCCAGCAGCTTACCGGTTCAGCCCCAGCATTTT.

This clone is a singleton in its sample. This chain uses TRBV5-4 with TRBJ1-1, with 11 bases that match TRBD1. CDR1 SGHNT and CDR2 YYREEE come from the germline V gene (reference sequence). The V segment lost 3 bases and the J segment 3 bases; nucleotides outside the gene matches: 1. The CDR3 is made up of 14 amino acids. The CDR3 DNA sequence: TGTGCCAGCAGCTGGGACAGGGGGGACACTGAAGCTTTCTTT. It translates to CASSWDRGDTEAFF. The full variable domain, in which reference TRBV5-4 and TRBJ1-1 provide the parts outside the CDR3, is ETGVTQSPTHLIKTRGQQVTLRCSSQSGHNTVSWYQQALGQGPQFIFQYYREEENGRGNFPPRFSGLQFPNYSSELNVNALELDDSALYLCASSWDRGDTEAFFGQGTRLTVV.

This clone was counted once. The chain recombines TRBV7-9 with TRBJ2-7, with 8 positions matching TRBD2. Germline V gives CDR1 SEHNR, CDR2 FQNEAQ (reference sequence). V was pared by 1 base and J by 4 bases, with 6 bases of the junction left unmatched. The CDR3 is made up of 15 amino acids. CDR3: CASSLVAGPTYEQYF. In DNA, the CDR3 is TGTGCCAGCAGCTTAGTAGCGGGACCTACATACGAGCAGTACTTC. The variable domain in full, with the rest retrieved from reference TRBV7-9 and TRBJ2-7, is DTGVSQNPRHKITKRGQNVTFRCDPISEHNRLYWYRQTLGQGPEFLTYFQNEAQLEKSRLLSDRFSAERPKGSFSTLEIQRTEQGDSAMYLCASSLVAGPTYEQYFGPGTRLTVT.

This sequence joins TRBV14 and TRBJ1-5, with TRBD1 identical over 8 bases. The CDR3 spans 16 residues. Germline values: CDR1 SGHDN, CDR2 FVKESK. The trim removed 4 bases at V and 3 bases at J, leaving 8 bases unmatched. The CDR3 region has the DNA TGTGCCAGCAGCCCACGGACAGGGATAAACAATCAGCCCCAGCATTTT. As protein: CASSPRTGINNQPQHF. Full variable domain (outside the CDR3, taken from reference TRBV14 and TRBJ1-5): EAGVTQFPSHSVIEKGQTVTLRCDPISGHDNLYWYRRVMGKEIKFLLHFVKESKQDESGMPNNRFLAERTGGTYSTLKVQPAELEDSGVYFCASSPRTGINNQPQHFGDGTRLSIL.

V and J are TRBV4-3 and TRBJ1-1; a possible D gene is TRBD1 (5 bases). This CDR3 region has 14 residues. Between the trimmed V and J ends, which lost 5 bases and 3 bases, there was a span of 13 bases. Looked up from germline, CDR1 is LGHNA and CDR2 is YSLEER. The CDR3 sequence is CASSFFGGDTEAFF. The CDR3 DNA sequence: TGCGCCAGCAGCTTTTTTGGGGGGGACACTGAAGCTTTCTTT.